This T cell receptor beta chain was recorded in a study of OX40 agonist ivuxolimab in advanced cancers. General notes on the study: The costimulatory receptor OX40 (CD134) was targeted by ivuxolimab, a fully human IgG2 agonistic monoclonal antibody. Intravenous ivuxolimab was administered to patients every 2 weeks at six dose levels: 0.01, 0.1, 0.3, 1.5, 3 and 10 mg/kg. Of the approximately 50 patients in dose escalation, about 20 had hepatocellular carcinoma, around 15 had melanoma, 9 had renal cell carcinoma and 9 had head and neck cancer. In the dose-escalation cohort, around four fifths of patients were male, and the mean age was 60 years with a range of roughly 23 to 90. Patients were allowed to have had prior anti-PD-1, anti-PD-L1 or anti-CTLA-4 therapy, and approximately 40% of the dose-escalation patients had previously received checkpoint inhibitors. Three dose-escalation patients achieved partial responses, one with hepatocellular carcinoma and two with cutaneous melanoma. Peripheral TCRbeta sequencing was intended to test whether TCR sequence diversity was altered and clonal T-cell expansion was caused by ivuxolimab. The monotherapy dose-escalation portion (N ≈ 56 patients) of the phase I ivuxolimab trial is reported in the paper.

A remark on this clone: Its antigen remains unidentified. Within one base of it there is no much larger clone, and no base qualities were kept.

General findings and caveats noted by the study authors: Partial responders in the 0.1-3.0 mg/kg groups had among the lowest normalized peripheral clonal expansion, especially among CD8+ T cells. Clonal expansion of both CD4+ and CD8+ blood T cells was observed from baseline to week 6 at doses 0.1 to 3.0 mg/kg. Low levels of normalized T-cell clonal expansion were also seen in some patients who did not respond. After ivuxolimab, more expanded clones were found on average in CD8+ T cells than in CD4+ T cells. Which antigens the clonally expanded peripheral T cells were specific for was not determined.

CDR1 and CDR2 are drawn from the germline V gene: WSHSY, SAAADI. Here V drops 6 bases and J drops 2 bases, and the junction holds 5 bases not matched to any gene. Spanning cysteine to phenylalanine, the CDR3 consists of 15 amino acids. Kept here is only the CDR3 DNA, which spans 45 bases and is read in frame from base 1. The trial excluded patients who had a history of autoimmune disease or were on systemic immunosuppression. Peripheral blood for TCR sequencing was collected from all dose cohorts at baseline, on cycle 4 day 1, and on cycle 7 day 1. The samples were drawn from a first-in-human, open-label, multicenter phase I dose-escalation trial of ivuxolimab. Adults with locally advanced or metastatic melanoma, renal cell carcinoma, hepatocellular carcinoma or head and neck squamous cell carcinoma were enrolled in the trial. CD4+ and CD8+ T cells were sorted separately from peripheral blood before TCR sequencing.

For sequencing of the TCRbeta CDR3 region, genomic DNA was extracted from the sorted cells. TCRbeta CDR3 regions were sequenced using the immunoSEQ Assay. In its TCRdb copy, this immuneACCESS table keeps in-frame sequences only and misses some clones. Where compared with another copy, unresolved V genes explain less than half of these, and the others have no known cause. The sample table holds approximately 40,000 clones, of which 70% to 90% were seen once. The ten largest account for 23% of the sample. The V and J segments used are TRBV10-2 and TRBJ2-5; the central 11 bases match TRBD2. Source: CD4+ or CD8+ T cells sorted from blood, taken in a trial of the OX40 agonist ivuxolimab. The clonotype was recovered from an adult with an advanced solid tumor such as melanoma, head and neck, liver or kidney cancer. For the CDR3, the sequence is CASSPSGRSQETQYF. The DNA sequence follows: TGCGCCAGCAGCCCTAGCGGGAGGAGTCAAGAGACCCAGTACTTC.